Shown below are 15 T cell receptor beta chains from a single sample sequenced in a study of PD-1 blockade in classical Hodgkin lymphoma. Clones were read by immunoSEQ multiplex PCR, and TCRdb kept only the in-frame ones, dropping some. The sample lists more than 140,000 clones, under 85% occurring once. All patients relapsed after autologous stem cell transplantation, and brentuximab vedotin exposure varied. Sample: peripheral blood mononuclear cells (PBMCs), taken before the second cycle of nivolumab. Source of these receptors: a human donor with classical Hodgkin lymphoma.

The rearrangement joins TRBV19 to TRBJ2-2, with D maybe TRBD2 (6 bases). Deletions cut 10 bases from V and 0 bases from J, with 12 bases between. Germline CDR1 is LNHDA and CDR2 is SQIVND (reference sequence). The CDR3 length is 14 residues. CDR3: CATGGGSNTGELFF. For the CDR3, the DNA is TGTGCCACCGGGGGAGGATCGAACACCGGGGAGCTGTTTTTT.

The chain recombines TRBV18 with TRBJ2-7; tentatively, D is TRBD1 or TRBD2 (5 bases each). The germline V and J ends were trimmed by 5 bases and 0 bases, with 20 bases remaining between them. Germline CDR1 KGHSH, CDR2 LQKENI. There are 17 residues in the CDR3. This CDR3 reads CASSDMGVLTASYEQYF. In DNA, the CDR3 is TGTGCCAGCTCAGATATGGGGGTTTTGACGGCCTCCTACGAGCAGTACTTC.

The chain recombines TRBV7-9 with TRBJ1-2; perhaps TRBD1 as D (6 bases). V was shortened by 5 bases and J by 5 bases, with 21 bases between the two germline ends. The germline gives CDR1 SEHNR, CDR2 FQNEAQ (reference sequence). This CDR3 is 16 amino acids long. CDR3 nucleotides: TGTGCCAGCAGCACAAACAGGGTCGAATTGCCTTATGGCTACACCTTC. Its translation: CASSTNRVELPYGYTF.

The chain joins TRBV1 to TRBJ2-7; the table's D call, TRBD1, has no DNA check behind it. TRBV1 is tagged as a pseudogene. This CDR3 spans 19 amino acids. The DNA of the CDR3 is TGCACCAGCAGCCGCAGCGCAGGGACAGGAAAGGTGAGCTCCTACGAGCAGTACTTC. It codes for CTSSRSAGTGKVSSYEQYF.

V usage is TRBV27 and J usage is TRBJ2-1, with D possibly matching TRBD2 (5 bases). The CDR3 is made up of 14 amino acids. Germline CDR1 is MNHEY and CDR2 is SMNVEV (reference sequence). Trimming shortened V by 6 bases and J by 6 bases, and 15 bases separated the two germline ends. As DNA, the CDR3 is TGTGCCAGCAGCTCTATATCGGGGTCCAATGAGCAGTTCTTC. Its translation is CASSSISGSNEQFF.

This sequence joins TRBV6-5 and TRBJ2-7; D possibly corresponds to TRBD1 (6 bases). CDR3 length equals 14 residues. V lost 5 bases to trimming and J lost 5 bases, with 16 bases between them. Germline V gene lookup returns CDR1 MNHEY and CDR2 SVGAGI. CDR3 DNA sequence: TGTGCCAGCAGTAGAAACAGGGAAAGGAACGAGCAGTACTTC. Translating gives CASSRNRERNEQYF.

The chain uses TRBV6-1 and TRBJ2-2; D could derive from TRBD1 or TRBD2 (5 bases each). The CDR3 is 15 residues long. Trimming left V 6 bases short and J 3 bases short, with 14 bases between. Per germline, CDR1 MNHNS and CDR2 SASEGT. The CDR3 here is CASRRDPRYTGELFF. The CDR3 DNA follows: TGTGCCAGCAGAAGGGACCCGAGGTACACCGGGGAGCTGTTTTTT.

The chain links TRBV7-2 to TRBJ2-5, with 12 bases lining up with TRBD2. The CDR3 totals 15 residues. Germline values: CDR1 SGHTA, CDR2 FQGNSA. V lost 6 bases, J lost 5 bases, and 7 bases stayed unmatched. The CDR3 nucleotides are TGTGCCAGCAGTCCTGGACTAGCGGGACGGGAGACCCAGTACTTC. Translated, it gives CASSPGLAGRETQYF.

This chain connects TRBV6-5 to TRBJ2-5; 14 nucleotides agree with TRBD2. Germline CDR1 reads MNHEY; CDR2 reads SVGAGI. J gave up 4 bases and V 0 bases, and 1 base lay outside the gene matches. This CDR3 spans 16 amino acids. This CDR3 reads CASSYSGLAGGETQYF. DNA of the CDR3: TGTGCCAGCAGTTACTCTGGACTAGCGGGAGGAGAGACCCAGTACTTC.

This clone was found once. This chain links TRBV7-3 with TRBJ2-3; D gene ambiguous. The CDR3 covers 13 residues. Germline-derived CDR1 and CDR2 are SGHTA and FQGTGA. Trimming pared 4 bases from V and 8 bases from J, leaving 13 bases between. CDR3 DNA: TGTGCCAGCAGCTCTAATCCCGCCAGTACGCAGTATTTT. As protein: CASSSNPASTQYF.

The V and J genes are TRBV2 and TRBJ1-5; a possible D gene is TRBD1 (5 bases). The V gene lost 7 bases and the J gene lost 7 bases, with 17 bases spanning the gap. Looked up from germline, CDR1 is SNHLY and CDR2 is FYNNEI. CDR3 length: 14 amino acids. The CDR3 loop is CASITRAGEQPQHF. The DNA for the CDR3 is TGTGCCAGCATCACCCGGGCGGGGGAACAGCCCCAGCATTTT.

V gene TRBV28 combines with J gene TRBJ1-4, with a possible D match to TRBD1 (6 bases). The germline V gene has CDR1 MDHEN and CDR2 SYDVKM. Trimming took 2 bases from V and 11 from J, leaving 21 bases between them. CDR3 length: 16 amino acids. The CDR3 here is CASSLKTGFYDQKLFF. The CDR3 nucleotides are TGTGCCAGCAGTTTAAAGACAGGTTTTTATGACCAGAAACTGTTTTTT.

The chain has TRBV9 and TRBJ1-3; 10 bases are shared with TRBD1. After removal of 0 bases from V and 4 bases from J, the junction contained 7 bases not matched to a gene. CDR1 and CDR2 (germline): SGDLS, YYNGEE. The CDR3 is 17 residues long. DNA for the CDR3: TGTGCCAGCAGCGTAGTAGGGACAGGGGCGGGCGGAAACACCATATATTTT. Its protein is CASSVVGTGAGGNTIYF. The full variable domain, completed using reference TRBV9 and TRBJ1-3, is DSGVTQTPKHLITATGQRVTLRCSPRSGDLSVYWYQQSLDQGLQFLIQYYNGEERAKGNILERFSAQQFPDLHSELNLSSLELGDSALYFCASSVVGTGAGGNTIYFGEGSWLTVV.

The CDR3 is CASSDPGLAFYEQYF. The CDR3 nucleotides read TGTGCCAGCAGTGACCCGGGACTCGCCTTCTACGAGCAGTACTTC. The V call is TRBV6-4, the J call TRBJ2-7; a possible D gene is TRBD2 (6 bases). Germline CDR1 MRHNA, CDR2 SNTAGT. Deletions cut 2 bases from V and 3 bases from J, with 14 bases between. The CDR3 runs 15 residues.

V usage is TRBV4-2 and J usage is TRBJ2-1; 13 nucleotides line up with TRBD2. Germline V gene data show CDR1 as LGHNA and CDR2 as YNFKEQ. V was pared by 4 bases and J by 5 bases, with 5 bases of the junction left unmatched. CDR3 size: 16 residues. CDR3: CASSRMGTSGNNEQFF. The CDR3 DNA sequence: TGTGCCAGCAGCCGAATGGGGACTAGCGGGAACAATGAGCAGTTCTTC.